Following are 13 T cell receptor beta chains from one sample sequenced in a study of molecular identifiers for immune sequencing clone quantification. Via MiXCR, TCRdb re-called the PCR reads, giving one row per CDR3 protein. This table holds some 680,000 distinct CDR3 sequences, about 25% found once. Material: naive CD8+ T cells from blood, with Jurkat cell RNA spiked in. Subset here: FACS-sorted CD8+CD4-CCR7+CD45RA+ naive T cells. The receptors stem from a human donor in good health. Some libraries in this study had Jurkat cell RNA spiked in.

In this sample, this clonotype turned up a few times. The V and J genes are TRBV29-1 and TRBJ1-2, with TRBD1 as a possible D gene (6 bases). Germline loops: CDR1 SQVTM, CDR2 ANQGSEA. CDR3 length: 12 amino acids. Trimming stripped 7 bases from V and 8 bases from J, with 17 bases between. DNA of the CDR3: TGCAGCGCCCCGGGGGGCCCGCTGGGCTACACCTTC. This codes for CSAPGGPLGYTF.

Concerning this clonotype itself: One base away lies a much larger clone, so this may be a sequencing read error. The gene calls are TRBV28 and TRBJ1-1, with D unresolved. CDR3 length: 13 amino acids. V was trimmed by 6 bases and J by 4 bases, leaving 12 bases between them. Germline-derived CDR1 and CDR2 are MDHEN and SYDVKM. The CDR3 loop is CASRFIVSTEAFF. CDR3 nucleotides: TGTGCCAGCAGGTTTATCGTAAGCACTGAAGCTTTCTTT.

This clonotype was seen a handful of times. The gene calls are TRBV4-3 and TRBJ2-1, with 12 bases aligning to TRBD2. Trimming took 2 bases from V and 8 from J; bases not matched to a gene: 4. Germline-derived CDR1 and CDR2 are LGHNA and YSLEER. The CDR3 spans 15 residues. The CDR3, as DNA: TGCGCCAGCAGCCAAAGACTAGCGGGAGACTATGAGCAGTTCTTC. It specifies CASSQRLAGDYEQFF.

This clonotype was recorded many times. The rearrangement uses TRBV4-3 and TRBJ2-7; the D is unclear. Germline V gives CDR1 LGHNA, CDR2 YSLEER. The CDR3 extends over 15 amino acids. The ends were cut back, 0 bases at V and 4 bases at J, with 13 bases in the middle. The CDR3 region is CASSQDVGRFYEQYF. The CDR3 bases are TGCGCCAGCAGCCAAGATGTTGGCAGGTTTTACGAGCAGTACTTC.

The chain combines TRBV19 with TRBJ2-1; TRBD2 agrees at 8 bases. V shed 3 bases and J 4 bases; nucleotides not matched to a gene: 5. The CDR3 covers 15 residues. Germline V gives CDR1 LNHDA, CDR2 SQIVND (reference sequence). This CDR3 reads CASSIGTRGYNEQFF. Here the CDR3 DNA reads TGTGCCAGTAGTATTGGGACTAGGGGTTACAATGAGCAGTTCTTC.

In the case of this clonotype: A much larger clone sits a single nucleotide away, making a read error possible. J is TRBJ2-7 and V is TRBV7-2; D possibly corresponds to TRBD2 (6 bases). Germline V gene sequence: CDR1 SGHTA, CDR2 FQGNSA. The CDR3 is made up of 13 amino acids. Trimming stripped 8 bases from V and 5 bases from J, with 16 bases between. CDR3 in DNA: TGTGCCAGCGGCCCTGGAGGGACCCACGAGCAGTACTTC. Translating gives CASGPGGTHEQYF. Full variable domain (rest looked up from reference TRBV7-2 and TRBJ2-7): GAGVSQSPSNKVTEKGKDVELRCDPISGHTALYWYRQSLGQGLEFLIYFQGNSAPDKSGLPSDRFSAERTGGSVSTLTIQRTQQEDSAVYLCASGPGGTHEQYFGPGTRLTVT.

The chain joins TRBV29-1 to TRBJ2-2; 10 bases align to TRBD2. J lost 3 bases, V lost 7 bases, and 14 bases had no gene match. The CDR3 is made up of 17 amino acids. CDR1 and CDR2 (germline): SQVTM, ANQGSEA. CDR3 region: CSAAGASGGRDTGELFF. CDR3 coding DNA: TGCAGCGCCGCGGGGGCTAGCGGGGGCCGGGACACCGGGGAGCTGTTTTTT.

J is TRBJ1-6 and V is TRBV4-2, with D unclear. Germline lookup yields CDR1 LGHNA and CDR2 YNFKEQ. Trimming took off 0 bases at V and 6 bases at J, with 12 bases between the two ends. This CDR3 spans 16 amino acids. The CDR3, as DNA: TGTGCCAGCAGCCAAGATCGAGGCAGGTCTAATTCACCCCTCCACTTT. Translating gives CASSQDRGRSNSPLHF.

Of note for this clonotype: The conserved final phenylalanine or tryptophan is absent from the CDR3, which likely points to a read error. V gene TRBV24-1 combines with J gene TRBJ1-3; D is undetermined. The CDR3 runs to 16 residues. The germline V and J ends were trimmed by 4 bases and 4 bases, with 16 bases remaining between them. Germline CDR1 reads KGHDR; CDR2 reads SFDVKD. The CDR3 here is CATSDPLEAEGNTIYI. CDR3 DNA sequence: TGTGCCACCAGTGACCCCCTGGAGGCGGAGGGAAACACCATATATATT.

This rearrangement joins TRBV12-3 or TRBV12-4 to TRBJ1-5; 8 bases are a match to TRBD1. J lost 5 bases, V lost 6 bases, and 6 bases had no gene match. The CDR3 spans 14 residues. The CDR3 is CASRRTGLDQPQHF. The DNA for the CDR3 is TGTGCCAGCAGACGGACAGGGTTAGATCAGCCCCAGCATTTT.

The V and J genes are TRBV28 and TRBJ2-7, with D unclear. Germline V lookup: CDR1 MDHEN, CDR2 SYDVKM. Trimming took 3 bases from V and 3 from J, leaving 9 bases between them. This CDR3 contains 13 residues. The CDR3 DNA reads as TGTGCCAGCAGTTTGATGCGAGGCTACGAGCAGTACTTC. Translated, it gives CASSLMRGYEQYF.

CDR3 in DNA: TGTGCCAGCAGCTTAGACGGGCGGGAGGCCGGGGCAGATACGCAGTATTTT. Protein product: CASSLDGREAGADTQYF. The genes are TRBV11-2 and TRBJ2-3, with 8 bases that match TRBD2. The CDR3 contains 17 residues. CDR1 is SGHAT and CDR2 is FQNNGV in the germline V gene. The junction had 9 bases not matched to a gene; V was cut back by 0 bases and J by 4 bases.

About this clonotype: This may be a read error: a much more frequent sequence differs by one nucleotide. The conserved phenylalanine or tryptophan normally closing the CDR3 is absent here, so this likely arose from a read error. The chain employs TRBV12-3 or TRBV12-4 and TRBJ2-4, with TRBD1 matching 7 bases. The CDR3 is made up of 14 amino acids. V was clipped by 5 bases and J by 8 bases; unmatched bases: 9. The CDR3 DNA reads TGTGCCAGCAGTCCAGGGGGTAGGTTGGACATTCAGTACTCC. This codes for CASSPGGRLDIQYS.